This T cell receptor beta chain was captured in a study of CD8+CD57+ T cells in acquired aplastic anemia. It was genomic DNA that served as the template for profiling TCR beta VDJ and CDR3. TCRdb fed the reads into MiXCR, producing one record per CDR3 protein. The sample contains some 140,000 distinct CDR3 sequences, roughly half of which appear only once. Study-level findings and limits: Patients shared around 30 CD8+ CDR3 sequences with controls. No significant patient-versus-control difference appeared in CD8+ Simpson's diversity.

Germline lookup yields CDR1 DFQATT and CDR2 SNEGSKA (reference sequence). This CDR3 spans 15 amino acids. The V gene lost 6 bases and the J gene lost 5 bases, with 22 bases spanning the gap. Concerning this clonotype itself: The antigen is undetermined.

Only patients with CD8+CD57+ cell expansion on flow cytometry were chosen for sequencing. Among the patients, all had severe acquired aplastic anemia. No patient had been given any therapy when blood was sampled. The clonotype originates from a human donor with aplastic anemia. The chain uses TRBV20-1 and TRBJ1-1; tentatively, D is TRBD1 (5 bases). Source material: sorted CD4+, CD8+, or CD8+CD57+ T cells (not recorded which) from PBMCs. This chain's CDR3 is CSASSLGTGWTEAFF. CDR3 in DNA: TGCAGTGCCAGCAGTTTAGGGACGGGGTGGACTGAAGCTTTCTTT.